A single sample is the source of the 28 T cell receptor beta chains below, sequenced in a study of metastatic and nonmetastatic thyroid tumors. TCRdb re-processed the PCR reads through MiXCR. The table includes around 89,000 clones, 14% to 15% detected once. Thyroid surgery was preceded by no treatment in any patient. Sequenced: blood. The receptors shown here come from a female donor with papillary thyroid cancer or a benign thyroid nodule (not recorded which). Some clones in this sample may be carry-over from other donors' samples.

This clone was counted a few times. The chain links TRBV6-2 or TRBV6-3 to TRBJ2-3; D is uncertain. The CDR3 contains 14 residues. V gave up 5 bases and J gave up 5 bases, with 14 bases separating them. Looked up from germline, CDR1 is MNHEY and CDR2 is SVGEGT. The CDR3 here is CASSPPVARDTQYF. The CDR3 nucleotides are TGTGCCAGCAGTCCCCCGGTCGCTAGAGATACGCAGTATTTT.

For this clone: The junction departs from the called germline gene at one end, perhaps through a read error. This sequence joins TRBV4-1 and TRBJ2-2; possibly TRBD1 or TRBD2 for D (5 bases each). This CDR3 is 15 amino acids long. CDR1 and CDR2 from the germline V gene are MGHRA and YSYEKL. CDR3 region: CASSPVGGWLGDLFF. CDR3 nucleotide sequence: TGCGCCAGCAGCCCAGTTGGGGGTTGGCTCGGGGATCTGTTTTTT.

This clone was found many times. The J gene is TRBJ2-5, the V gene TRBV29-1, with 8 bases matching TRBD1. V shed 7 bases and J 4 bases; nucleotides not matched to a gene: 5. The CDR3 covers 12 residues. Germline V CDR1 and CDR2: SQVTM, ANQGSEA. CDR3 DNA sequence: TGCAGCGCTGATGACAGGGGAGAGACCCAGTACTTC. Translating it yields CSADDRGETQYF.

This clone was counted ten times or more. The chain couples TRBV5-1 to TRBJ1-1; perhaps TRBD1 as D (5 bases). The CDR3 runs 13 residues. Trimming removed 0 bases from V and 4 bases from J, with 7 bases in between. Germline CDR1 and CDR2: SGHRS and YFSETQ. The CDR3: CASSLVRGTEAFF. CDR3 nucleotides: TGCGCCAGCAGCTTGGTTAGGGGCACTGAAGCTTTCTTT.

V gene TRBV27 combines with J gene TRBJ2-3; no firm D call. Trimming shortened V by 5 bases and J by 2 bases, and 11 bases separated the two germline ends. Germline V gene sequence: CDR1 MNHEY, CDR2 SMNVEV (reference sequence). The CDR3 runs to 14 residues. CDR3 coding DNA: TGTGCCAGCAGTCTTGCTTCGGTCACAGATACGCAGTATTTT. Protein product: CASSLASVTDTQYF.

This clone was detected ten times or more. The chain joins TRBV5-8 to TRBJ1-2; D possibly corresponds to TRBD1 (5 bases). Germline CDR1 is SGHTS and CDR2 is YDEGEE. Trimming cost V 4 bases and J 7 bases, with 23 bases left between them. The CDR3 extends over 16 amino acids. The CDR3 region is CASSDLHYRTPRGYTF. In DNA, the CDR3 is TGTGCCAGCAGCGATCTCCATTACAGGACACCCCGTGGCTACACCTTC.

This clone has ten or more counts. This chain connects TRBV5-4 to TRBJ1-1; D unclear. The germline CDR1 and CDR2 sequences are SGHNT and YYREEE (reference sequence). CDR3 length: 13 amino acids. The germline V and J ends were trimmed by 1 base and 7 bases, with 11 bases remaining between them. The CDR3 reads CASSLSWGNEAFF. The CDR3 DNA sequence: TGTGCCAGCAGCTTGAGTTGGGGAAATGAAGCTTTCTTT.

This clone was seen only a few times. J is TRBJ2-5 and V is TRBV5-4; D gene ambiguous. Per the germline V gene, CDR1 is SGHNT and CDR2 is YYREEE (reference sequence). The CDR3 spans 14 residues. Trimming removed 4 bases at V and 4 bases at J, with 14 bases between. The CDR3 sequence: CASSPPTRRETQYF. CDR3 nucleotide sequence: TGTGCCAGCAGCCCACCGACTCGGAGAGAGACCCAGTACTTC.

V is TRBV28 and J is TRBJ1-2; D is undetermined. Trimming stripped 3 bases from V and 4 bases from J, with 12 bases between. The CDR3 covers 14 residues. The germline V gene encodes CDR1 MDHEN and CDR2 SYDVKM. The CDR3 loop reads CASSLGGTVYGYTF. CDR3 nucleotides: TGTGCCAGCAGTTTGGGCGGTACCGTCTATGGCTACACCTTC.

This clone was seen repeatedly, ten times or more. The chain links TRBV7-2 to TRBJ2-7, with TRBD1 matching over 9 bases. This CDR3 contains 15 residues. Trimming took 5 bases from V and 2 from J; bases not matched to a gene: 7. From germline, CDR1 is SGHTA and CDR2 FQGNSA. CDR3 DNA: TGTGCCAGCAGCCGAACTGGGACAGGGACCTACGAGCAGTACTTC. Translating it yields CASSRTGTGTYEQYF.

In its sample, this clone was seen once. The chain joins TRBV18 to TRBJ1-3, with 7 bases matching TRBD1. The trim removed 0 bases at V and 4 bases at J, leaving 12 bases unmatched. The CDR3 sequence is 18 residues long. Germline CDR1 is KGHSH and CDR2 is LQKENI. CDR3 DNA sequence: TGTGCCAGCTCACCACCGGGATCGGACAGGCTCTCGGGAAACACCATATATTTT. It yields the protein CASSPPGSDRLSGNTIYF.

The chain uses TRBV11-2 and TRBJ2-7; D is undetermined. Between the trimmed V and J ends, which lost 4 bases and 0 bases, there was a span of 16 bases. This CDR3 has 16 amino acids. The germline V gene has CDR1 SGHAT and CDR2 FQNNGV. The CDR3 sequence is CASSSFPIGLSYEQYF. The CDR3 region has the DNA TGTGCCAGCAGCTCGTTTCCGATTGGTCTCTCCTACGAGCAGTACTTC.

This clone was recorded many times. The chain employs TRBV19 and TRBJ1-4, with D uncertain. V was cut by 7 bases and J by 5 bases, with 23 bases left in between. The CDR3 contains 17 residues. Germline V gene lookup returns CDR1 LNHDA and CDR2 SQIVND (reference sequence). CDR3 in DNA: TGTGCCAGTACGATGGGTGGAGGATTTTCTACAAATGAAAAACTGTTTTTT. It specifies CASTMGGGFSTNEKLFF.

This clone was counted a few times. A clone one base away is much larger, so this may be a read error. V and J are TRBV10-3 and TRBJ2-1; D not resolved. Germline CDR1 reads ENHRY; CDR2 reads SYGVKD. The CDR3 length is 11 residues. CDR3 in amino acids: CATIGSNEHFF. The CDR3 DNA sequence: TGTGCCACCATAGGGTCGAATGAGCATTTCTTC.

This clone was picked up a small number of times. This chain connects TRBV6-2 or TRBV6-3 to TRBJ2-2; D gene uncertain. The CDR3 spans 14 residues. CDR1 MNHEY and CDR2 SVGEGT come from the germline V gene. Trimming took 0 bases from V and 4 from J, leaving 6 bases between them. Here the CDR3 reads CASSYSGCTGELFF. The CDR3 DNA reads TGTGCCAGCAGTTACTCGGGGTGCACCGGGGAGCTGTTTTTT.

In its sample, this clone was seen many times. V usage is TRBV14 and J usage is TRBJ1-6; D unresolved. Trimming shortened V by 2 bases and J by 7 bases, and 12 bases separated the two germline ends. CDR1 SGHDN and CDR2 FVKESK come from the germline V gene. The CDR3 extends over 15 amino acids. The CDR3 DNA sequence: TGTGCCAGCAGCCAACGGCGTCAGTCAAATTCACCCCTCCACTTT. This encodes CASSQRRQSNSPLHF.

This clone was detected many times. CDR3 loop: CAIIKGSYNSPLHF. The CDR3 coding sequence is TGTGCCATAATCAAGGGCTCCTATAATTCACCCCTCCACTTT. V and J are TRBV2 and TRBJ1-6; no firm D call. This CDR3 spans 14 amino acids. Trimming left V 10 bases short and J 0 bases short, with 10 bases between. The germline V gene encodes CDR1 SNHLY and CDR2 FYNNEI. The full variable domain, rest sourced from reference TRBV2 and TRBJ1-6, is EPEVTQTPSHQVTQMGQEVILRCVPISNHLYFYWYRQILGQKVEFLVSFYNNEISEKSEIFDDQFSVERPDGSNFTLKIRSTKLEDSAMYFCAIIKGSYNSPLHFGNGTRLTVT.

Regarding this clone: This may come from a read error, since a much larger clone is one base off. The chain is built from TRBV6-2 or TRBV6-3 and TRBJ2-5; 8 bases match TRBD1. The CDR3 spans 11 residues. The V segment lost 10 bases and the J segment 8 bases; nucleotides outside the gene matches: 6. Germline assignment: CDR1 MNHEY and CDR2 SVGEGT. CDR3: CATGGMNTQYF. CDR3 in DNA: TGTGCCACAGGGGGCATGAATACCCAGTACTTC.

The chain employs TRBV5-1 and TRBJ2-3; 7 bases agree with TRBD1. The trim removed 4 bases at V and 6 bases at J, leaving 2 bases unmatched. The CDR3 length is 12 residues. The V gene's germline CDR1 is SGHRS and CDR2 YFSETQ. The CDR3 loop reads CASSPTGDTQYF. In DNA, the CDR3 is TGCGCCAGCAGCCCGACAGGGGATACGCAGTATTTT.

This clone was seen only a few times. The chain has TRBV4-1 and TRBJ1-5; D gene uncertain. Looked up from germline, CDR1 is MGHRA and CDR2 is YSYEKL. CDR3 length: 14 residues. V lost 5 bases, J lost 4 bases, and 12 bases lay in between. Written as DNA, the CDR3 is TGCGCCAGCAGCTCGCGAATGGATAATCAGCCCCAGCATTTT. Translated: CASSSRMDNQPQHF.

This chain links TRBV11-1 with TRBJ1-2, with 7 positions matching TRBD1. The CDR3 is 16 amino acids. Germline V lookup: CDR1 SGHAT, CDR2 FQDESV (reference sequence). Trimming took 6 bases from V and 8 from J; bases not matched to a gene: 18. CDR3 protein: CASRLGIHRQGQGYTF. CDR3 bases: TGTGCCAGCAGACTAGGGATTCACAGACAGGGTCAGGGCTACACCTTC.

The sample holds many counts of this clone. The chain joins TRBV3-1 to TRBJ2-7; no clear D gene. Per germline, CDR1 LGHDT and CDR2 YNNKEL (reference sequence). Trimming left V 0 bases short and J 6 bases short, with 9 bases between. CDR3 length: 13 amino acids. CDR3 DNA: TGTGCCAGCAGCCAAGAGGCCTGGAGCGAGCAGTACTTC. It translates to CASSQEAWSEQYF.

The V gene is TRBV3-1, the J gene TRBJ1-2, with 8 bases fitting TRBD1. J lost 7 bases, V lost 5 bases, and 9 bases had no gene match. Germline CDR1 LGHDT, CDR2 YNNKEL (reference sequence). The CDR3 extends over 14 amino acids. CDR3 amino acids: CASSALDRGSGYTF. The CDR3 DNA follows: TGTGCCAGCAGCGCCCTCGACAGGGGTTCTGGCTACACCTTC.

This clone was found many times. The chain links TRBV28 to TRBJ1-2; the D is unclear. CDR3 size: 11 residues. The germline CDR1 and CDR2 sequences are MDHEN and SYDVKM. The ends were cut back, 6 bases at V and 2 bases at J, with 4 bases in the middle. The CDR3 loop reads CASRANYGYTF. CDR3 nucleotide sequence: TGTGCCAGCAGGGCAAACTATGGCTACACCTTC.

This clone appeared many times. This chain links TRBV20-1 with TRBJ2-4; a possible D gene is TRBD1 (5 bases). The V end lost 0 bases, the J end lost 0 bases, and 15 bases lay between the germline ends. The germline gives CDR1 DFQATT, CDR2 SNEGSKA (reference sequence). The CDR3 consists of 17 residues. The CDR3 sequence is CSARDWNTGTAKNIQYF. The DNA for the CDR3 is TGCAGTGCTAGAGATTGGAACACAGGCACAGCCAAAAACATTCAGTACTTC.

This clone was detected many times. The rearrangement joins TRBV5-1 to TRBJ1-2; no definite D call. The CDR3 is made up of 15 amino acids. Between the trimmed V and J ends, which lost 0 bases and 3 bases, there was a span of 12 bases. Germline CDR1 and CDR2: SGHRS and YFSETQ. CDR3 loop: CASSLGPPADYGYTF. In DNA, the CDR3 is TGCGCCAGCAGCTTGGGACCCCCGGCGGACTATGGCTACACCTTC.

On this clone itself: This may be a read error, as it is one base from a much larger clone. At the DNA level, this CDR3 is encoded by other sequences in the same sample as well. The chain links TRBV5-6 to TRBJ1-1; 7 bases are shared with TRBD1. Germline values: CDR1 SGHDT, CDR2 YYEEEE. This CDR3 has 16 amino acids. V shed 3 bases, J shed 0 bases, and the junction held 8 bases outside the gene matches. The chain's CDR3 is CASSSGGFLLNTEAFF. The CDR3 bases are TGTGCCAGCAGCTCAGGGGGTTTCCTTTTGAACACTGAAGCTTTCTTT.

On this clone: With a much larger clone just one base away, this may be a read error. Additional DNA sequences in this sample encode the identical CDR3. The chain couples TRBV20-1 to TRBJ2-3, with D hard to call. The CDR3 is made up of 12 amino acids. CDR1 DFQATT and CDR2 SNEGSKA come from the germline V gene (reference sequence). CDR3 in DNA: TGCAGTGCTAGAGCTATCACAGATACTCAGTATTTT. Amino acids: CSARAITDTQYF.